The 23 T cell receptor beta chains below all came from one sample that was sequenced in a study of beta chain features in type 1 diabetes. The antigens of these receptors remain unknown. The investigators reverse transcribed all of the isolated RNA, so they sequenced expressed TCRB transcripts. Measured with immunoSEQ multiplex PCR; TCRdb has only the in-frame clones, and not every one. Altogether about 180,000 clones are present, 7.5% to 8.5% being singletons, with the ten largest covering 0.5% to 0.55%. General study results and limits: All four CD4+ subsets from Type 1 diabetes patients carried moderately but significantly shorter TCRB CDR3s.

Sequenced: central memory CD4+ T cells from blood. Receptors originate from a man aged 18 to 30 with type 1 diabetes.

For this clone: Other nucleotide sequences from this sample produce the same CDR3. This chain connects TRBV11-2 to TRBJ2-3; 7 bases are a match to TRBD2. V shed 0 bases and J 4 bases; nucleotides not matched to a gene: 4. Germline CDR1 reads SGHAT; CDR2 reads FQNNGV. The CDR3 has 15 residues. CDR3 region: CASSLEAGNADTQYF. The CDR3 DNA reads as TGTGCCAGCAGCTTAGAAGCGGGAAATGCAGATACGCAGTATTTT.

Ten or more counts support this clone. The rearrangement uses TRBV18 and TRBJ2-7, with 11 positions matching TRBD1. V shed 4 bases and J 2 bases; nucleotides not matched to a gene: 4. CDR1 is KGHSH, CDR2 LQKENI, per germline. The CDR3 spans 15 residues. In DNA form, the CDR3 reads TGTGCCAGCTCACTGGGACAGGGGGTTCCCTACGAGCAGTACTTC. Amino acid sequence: CASSLGQGVPYEQYF.

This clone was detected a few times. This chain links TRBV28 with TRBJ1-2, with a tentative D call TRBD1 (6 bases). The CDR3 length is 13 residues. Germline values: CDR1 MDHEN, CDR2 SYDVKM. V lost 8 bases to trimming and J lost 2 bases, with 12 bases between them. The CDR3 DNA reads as TGTGCCAGCCGGGACAATAGGAACTATGGCTACACCTTC. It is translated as CASRDNRNYGYTF.

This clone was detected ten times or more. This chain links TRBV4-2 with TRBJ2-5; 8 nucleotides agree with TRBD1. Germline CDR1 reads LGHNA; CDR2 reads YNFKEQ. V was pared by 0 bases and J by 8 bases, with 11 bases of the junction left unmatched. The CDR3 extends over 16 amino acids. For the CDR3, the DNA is TGTGCCAGCAGCCAAGATATAGCAGGGGGCAGGGGAACCCAGTACTTC. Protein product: CASSQDIAGGRGTQYF.

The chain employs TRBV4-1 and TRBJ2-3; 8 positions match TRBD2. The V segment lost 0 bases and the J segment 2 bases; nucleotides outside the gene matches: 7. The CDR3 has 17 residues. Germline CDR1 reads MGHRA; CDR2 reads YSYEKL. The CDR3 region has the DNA TGCGCCAGCAGCCAAGATCGTAGCGGGACCAACACAGATACGCAGTATTTT. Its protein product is CASSQDRSGTNTDTQYF.

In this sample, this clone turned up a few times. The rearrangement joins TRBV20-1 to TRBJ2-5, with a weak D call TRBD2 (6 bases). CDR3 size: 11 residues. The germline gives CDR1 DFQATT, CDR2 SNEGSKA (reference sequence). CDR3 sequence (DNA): TGCAGGACGGGGGACCAAGAGACCCAGTACTTC. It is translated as CRTGDQETQYF.

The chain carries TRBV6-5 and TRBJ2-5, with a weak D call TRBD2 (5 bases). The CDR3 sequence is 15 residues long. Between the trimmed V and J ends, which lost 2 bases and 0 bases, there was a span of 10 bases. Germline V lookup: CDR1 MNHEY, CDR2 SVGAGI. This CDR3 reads CASSYGAGNQETQYF. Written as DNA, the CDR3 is TGTGCCAGCAGTTACGGCGCCGGGAACCAAGAGACCCAGTACTTC.

The CDR3 spells CAWSVFRGGGYTF. DNA of the CDR3: TGTGCCTGGAGTGTTTTCAGGGGCGGGGGCTACACCTTC. The chain employs TRBV30 and TRBJ1-2; D is possibly TRBD1 (6 bases). Deletions cut 0 bases from V and 8 bases from J, with 13 bases between. Germline V gene sequence: CDR1 GTSNPN, CDR2 SVGIG (reference sequence). The CDR3 is made up of 13 amino acids. The whole variable domain, filled in from reference TRBV30 and TRBJ1-2, reads SQTIHQWPATLVQPVGSPLSLECTVEGTSNPNLYWYRQAAGRGLQLLFYSVGIGQISSEVPQNLSASRPQDRQFILSSKKLLLSDSGFYLCAWSVFRGGGYTFGSGTRLTVV.

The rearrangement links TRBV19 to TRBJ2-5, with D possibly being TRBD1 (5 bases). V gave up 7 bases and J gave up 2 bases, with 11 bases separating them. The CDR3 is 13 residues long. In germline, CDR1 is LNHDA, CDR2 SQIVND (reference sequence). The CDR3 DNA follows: TGTGCCAGTACACGGTCAGGGCAAGAGACCCAGTACTTC. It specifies CASTRSGQETQYF. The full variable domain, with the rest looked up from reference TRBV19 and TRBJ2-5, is DGGITQSPKYLFRKEGQNVTLSCEQNLNHDAMYWYRQDPGQGLRLIYYSQIVNDFQKGDIAEGYSVSREKKESFPLTVTSAQKNPTAFYLCASTRSGQETQYFGPGTRLLVL.

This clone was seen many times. This CDR3 reads CASSLRTSGNNEQFF. The CDR3 nucleotides are TGTGCCAGCAGCCTCAGGACTAGCGGAAACAATGAGCAGTTCTTC. This chain connects TRBV5-4 to TRBJ2-1; 10 nucleotides align to TRBD2. CDR1 is SGHNT and CDR2 is YYREEE in the germline V gene (reference sequence). Unmatched junction bases numbered 6, after V lost 4 bases and J lost 5 bases. This CDR3 is built from 15 residues.

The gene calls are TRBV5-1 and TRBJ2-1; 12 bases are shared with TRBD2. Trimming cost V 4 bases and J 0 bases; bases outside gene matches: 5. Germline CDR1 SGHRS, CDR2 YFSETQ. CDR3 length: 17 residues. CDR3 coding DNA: TGCGCCAGCAGCGCCCAGACTAGCGGGAGCTCCTACAATGAGCAGTTCTTC. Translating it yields CASSAQTSGSSYNEQFF.

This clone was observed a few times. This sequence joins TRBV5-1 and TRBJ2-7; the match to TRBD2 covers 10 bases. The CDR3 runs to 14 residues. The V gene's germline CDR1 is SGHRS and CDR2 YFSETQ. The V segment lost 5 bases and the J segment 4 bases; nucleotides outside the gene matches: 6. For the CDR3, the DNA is TGCGCCAGCAGACAGCGGGAGGGCTTATACGAGCAGTACTTC. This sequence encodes CASRQREGLYEQYF.

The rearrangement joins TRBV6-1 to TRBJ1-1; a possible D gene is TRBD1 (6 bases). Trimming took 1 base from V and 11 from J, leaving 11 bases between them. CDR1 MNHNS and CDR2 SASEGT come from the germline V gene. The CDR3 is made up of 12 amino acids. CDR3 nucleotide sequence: TGTGCCAGCAGTGAAGGTGACAGGACGGCTTTCTTT. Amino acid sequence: CASSEGDRTAFF.

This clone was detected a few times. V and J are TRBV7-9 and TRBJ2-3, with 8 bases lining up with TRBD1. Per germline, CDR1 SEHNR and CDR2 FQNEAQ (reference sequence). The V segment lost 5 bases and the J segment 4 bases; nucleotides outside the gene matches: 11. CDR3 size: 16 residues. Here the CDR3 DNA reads TGTGCCAGCAGCCCCCTTCGACAGGGGAGTTCAGATACGCAGTATTTT. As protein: CASSPLRQGSSDTQYF. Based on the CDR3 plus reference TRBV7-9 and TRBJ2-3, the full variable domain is DTGVSQNPRHKITKRGQNVTFRCDPISEHNRLYWYRQTLGQGPEFLTYFQNEAQLEKSRLLSDRFSAERPKGSFSTLEIQRTEQGDSAMYLCASSPLRQGSSDTQYFGPGTRLTVL.

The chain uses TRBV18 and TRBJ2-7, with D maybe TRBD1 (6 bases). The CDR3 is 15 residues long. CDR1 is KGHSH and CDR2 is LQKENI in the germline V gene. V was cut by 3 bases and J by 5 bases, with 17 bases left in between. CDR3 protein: CASSPPEFRGDEQYF. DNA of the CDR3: TGTGCCAGCTCACCTCCCGAATTCAGGGGCGACGAGCAGTACTTC.

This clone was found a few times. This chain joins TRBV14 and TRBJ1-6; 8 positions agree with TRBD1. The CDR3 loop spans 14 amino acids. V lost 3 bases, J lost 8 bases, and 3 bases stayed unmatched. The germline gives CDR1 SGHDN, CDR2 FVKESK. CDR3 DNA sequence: TGTGCCAGCAGCCACGGGACAGGTTATTCACCCCTCCACTTT. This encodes CASSHGTGYSPLHF.

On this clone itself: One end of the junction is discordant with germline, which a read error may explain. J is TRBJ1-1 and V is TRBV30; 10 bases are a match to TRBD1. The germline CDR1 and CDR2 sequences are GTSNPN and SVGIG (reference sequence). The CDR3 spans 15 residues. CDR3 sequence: CAWREPFLDRGLSVF. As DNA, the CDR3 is TGTGCCTGGAGGGAACCCTTTCTTGACAGGGGGCTCTCTGTTTTT. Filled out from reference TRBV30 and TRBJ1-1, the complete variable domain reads SQTIHQWPATLVQPVGSPLSLECTVEGTSNPNLYWYRQAAGRGLQLLFYSVGIGQISSEVPQNLSASRPQDRQFILSSKKLLLSDSGFYLCAWREPFLDRGLSVFGQGTRLTVV.

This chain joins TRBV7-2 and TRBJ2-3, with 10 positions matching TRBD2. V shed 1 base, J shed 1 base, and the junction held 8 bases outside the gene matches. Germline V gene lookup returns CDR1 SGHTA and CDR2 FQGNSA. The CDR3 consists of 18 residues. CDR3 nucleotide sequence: TGTGCCAGCAGCTTAGGGCTAGCGGGGGCCCTCGGCACAGATACGCAGTATTTT. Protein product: CASSLGLAGALGTDTQYF.

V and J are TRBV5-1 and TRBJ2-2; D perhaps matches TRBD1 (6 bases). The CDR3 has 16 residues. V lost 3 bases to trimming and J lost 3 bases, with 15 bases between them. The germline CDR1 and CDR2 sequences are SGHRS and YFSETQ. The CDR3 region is CASSWTGTPDTGELFF. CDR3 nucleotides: TGCGCCAGCAGCTGGACCGGGACACCGGACACCGGGGAGCTGTTTTTT.

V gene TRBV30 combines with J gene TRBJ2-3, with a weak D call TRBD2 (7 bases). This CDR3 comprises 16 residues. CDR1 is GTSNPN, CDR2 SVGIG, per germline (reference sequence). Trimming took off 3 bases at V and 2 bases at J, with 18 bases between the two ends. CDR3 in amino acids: CAWRHFAGALTDTQYF. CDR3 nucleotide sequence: TGTGCCTGGAGACACTTCGCGGGGGCACTCACAGATACGCAGTATTTT.

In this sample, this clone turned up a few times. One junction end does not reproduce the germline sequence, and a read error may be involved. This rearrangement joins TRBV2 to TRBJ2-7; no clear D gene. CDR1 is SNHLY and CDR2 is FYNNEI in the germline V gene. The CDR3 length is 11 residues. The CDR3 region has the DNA TGTGCCAGCAGTAGTCAGGCGATCTGGGACTTC. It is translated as CASSSQAIWDF.

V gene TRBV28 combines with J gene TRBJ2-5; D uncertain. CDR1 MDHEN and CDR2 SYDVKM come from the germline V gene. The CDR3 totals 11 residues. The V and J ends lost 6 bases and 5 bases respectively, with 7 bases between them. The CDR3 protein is CASSSEETQYF. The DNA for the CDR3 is TGTGCCAGCAGCTCGGAGGAGACCCAGTACTTC.

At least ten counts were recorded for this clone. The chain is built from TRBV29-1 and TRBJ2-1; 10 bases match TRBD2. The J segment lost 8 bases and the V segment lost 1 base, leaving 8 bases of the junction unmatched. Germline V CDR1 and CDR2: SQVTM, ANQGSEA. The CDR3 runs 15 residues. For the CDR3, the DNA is TGCAGCGTTGAAGTTCCTAGCGGGAGAGTCTATGAGCAGTTCTTC. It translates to CSVEVPSGRVYEQFF.